These 6 T cell receptor beta chains were all obtained from the same sample, sequenced in a study of CD8+ T cells in alopecia areata. After isolation, RNA underwent reverse transcription to generate cDNA as the sequencing template. Produced via immunoSEQ multiplex PCR; TCRdb's table is partial and in-frame only. Of 80,000 to 100,000 clones in the sample, 40% to 50% were seen once. The sample's treatment: oral pan-JAK inhibitor, 5-10 mg twice daily. Sequences were derived from CD8+ T cells sorted from blood, sampled at week 24, from a patient treated with tofacitinib. These receptors all come from a human donor with alopecia areata.

The CDR3 spells CATTWGSEAFF. The CDR3 DNA reads as TGTGCCACCACTTGGGGGTCTGAAGCTTTCTTT. This chain connects TRBV19 to TRBJ1-1, with a tentative D call TRBD1 (5 bases). The ends were cut back, 10 bases at V and 6 bases at J, with 12 bases in the middle. The CDR3 runs 11 residues. Germline loops: CDR1 LNHDA, CDR2 SQIVND (reference sequence).

This CDR3 reads CASSVASGITDTQYF. In DNA, the CDR3 is TGTGCCAGCAGCGTAGCCAGCGGGATCACAGATACGCAGTATTTT. The chain joins TRBV9 to TRBJ2-3; 7 bases are a match to TRBD2. Unmatched junction bases numbered 3, after V lost 0 bases and J lost 2 bases. Germline loops: CDR1 SGDLS, CDR2 YYNGEE. This CDR3 spans 15 amino acids.

This clone occurred a few times. The rearrangement links TRBV4-3 to TRBJ1-5; 7 bases are shared with TRBD1. Germline lookup yields CDR1 LGHNA and CDR2 YSLEER. This CDR3 has 14 amino acids. With V trimmed by 1 base and J by 7 bases, 4 bases remained unmatched. The CDR3: CASSQVQGVQPQHF. The CDR3, as DNA: TGCGCCAGCAGCCAAGTCCAGGGGGTCCAGCCCCAGCATTTT.

This clone was counted only a few times. The rearrangement uses TRBV10-2 and TRBJ2-1, with TRBD2 as a possible D gene (5 bases). Germline assignment: CDR1 WSHSY and CDR2 SAAADI. This CDR3 is 14 amino acids long. V gave up 6 bases and J gave up 0 bases, with 9 bases separating them. CDR3 in DNA: TGCGCCAGCAGGGAGGCGAACTCCTACAATGAGCAGTTCTTC. Translating it yields CASREANSYNEQFF.

There are a few counts of this clone. V gene TRBV7-8 combines with J gene TRBJ2-1; D unresolved. Germline V gene sequence: CDR1 SGHVS, CDR2 FQNEAQ. This CDR3 region has 13 residues. Trimming left V 5 bases short and J 14 bases short, with 19 bases between. The CDR3 is CASSQPSLVTEFF. The DNA for the CDR3 is TGTGCCAGCAGCCAACCATCCCTAGTTACGGAGTTCTTC.

This sequence joins TRBV27 and TRBJ2-7; D remains ambiguous. Looked up from germline, CDR1 is MNHEY and CDR2 is SMNVEV (reference sequence). CDR3 length: 12 amino acids. Trimming left V 3 bases short and J 6 bases short, with 9 bases between. The CDR3 DNA reads TGTGCCAGCAGTTTCCCAGGTGCCGAGCAGTACTTC. It encodes CASSFPGAEQYF.